Listed below are T cell receptor beta chains from one sample, sequenced in a study of beta chain features in type 1 diabetes. The data were produced by immunoSEQ multiplex PCR, yet TCRdb's version contains in-frame clones alone and is incomplete. The sample holds about 360,000 clones, roughly 12% seen once. The specimen was naive CD4+ T cells from blood. These receptors were obtained from a young man in good health. Each CDR3 is given with its conserved first and last residue. Each record gives: CDR3 protein, CDR3 DNA, J gene, clone size, V gene, D gene. D genes are given only for firm matches. Where a row states a size, it is once, few, many or the class of an expanded clone; other rows omit it.

CASSFEGTEAFF	TGTGCCAGCTCGTTCGAGGGCACTGAAGCTTTCTTT	TRBJ1-1	.	TRBV18	.
CASSLLGTSGVNEQFF	TGTGCCAGCAGCCTCCTCGGGACTAGCGGAGTCAATGAGCAGTTCTTC	TRBJ2-1	.	TRBV14	TRBD2
CASSFIGTESSYEQYF	TGTGCCAGCAGCTTTATAGGGACAGAGAGCTCCTACGAGCAGTACTTC	TRBJ2-7	.	TRBV7-9	TRBD1
CARDPIDTPGQGTPGPQHF	TGTGCTAGGGATCCGATCGATACCCCGGGACAGGGGACCCCCGGGCCCCAGCATTTT	TRBJ1-5	few	TRBV12-5	TRBD1
CASSRSGGLQETQYF	TGTGCCAGCTCACGGAGCGGTGGCCTACAAGAGACCCAGTACTTC	TRBJ2-5	.	TRBV18	.
CASTLQGLTEAFF	TGTGCCAGCACCCTCCAGGGACTCACTGAAGCTTTCTTT	TRBJ1-1	.	TRBV6-1	.
CASSVQRGAGDTQYF	TGTGCCAGCAGCGTACAGCGGGGGGCGGGGGATACGCAGTATTTT	TRBJ2-3	few	TRBV9	TRBD2
CASSIEGRDRGYEQYF	TGTGCCAGTAGTATTGAAGGTAGGGACAGGGGCTACGAGCAGTACTTC	TRBJ2-7	.	TRBV19	TRBD1
CASSPIGGNNEQFF	TGTGCCAGCAGCCCTATCGGGGGGAACAATGAGCAGTTCTTC	TRBJ2-1	few	TRBV7-9	TRBD2
CASSLRGEGDYEQYF	TGTGCCAGCAGTTTAAGGGGGGAGGGGGACTACGAGCAGTACTTC	TRBJ2-7	few	TRBV28	.
CASSFQAGSTDTQYF	TGTGCCAGCAGCTTTCAGGCGGGGAGCACAGATACGCAGTATTTT	TRBJ2-3	.	TRBV11-1	.
CASKRDRGQEQYF	TGTGCCAGCAAACGGGACAGGGGCCAAGAGCAGTACTTC	TRBJ2-7	.	TRBV6-5	TRBD1
CASSPPFEGGYGTEAFF	TGTGCCAGCTCACCACCGTTTGAAGGGGGCTACGGCACTGAAGCTTTCTTT	TRBJ1-1	.	TRBV18	TRBD1
CASRGGGRVEAFF	TGTGCCAGCAGAGGCGGGGGGCGGGTGGAAGCTTTCTTT	TRBJ1-1	few	TRBV6-6	.
CASSQDRGLTNYGYTF	TGTGCCAGCAGCCAGGATCGGGGACTTACTAACTATGGCTACACCTTC	TRBJ1-2	.	TRBV4-2	.
CASSQGQDDEQYF	TGCGCCAGCAGCCAAGGACAAGACGACGAGCAGTACTTC	TRBJ2-7	.	TRBV4-1	.
CASSWAAGTNNSPLHF	TGTGCCAGCAGCTGGGCCGCCGGGACAAACAATTCACCCCTCCACTTT	TRBJ1-6	few	TRBV11-2	.
CASSGLDRSSYEQYF	TGTGCCAGCAGCGGTCTAGACAGGAGCTCCTACGAGCAGTACTTC	TRBJ2-7	.	TRBV7-9	.
CASGGGAGTEAFF	TGTGCCAGCGGGGGGGGAGCGGGAACTGAAGCTTTCTTT	TRBJ1-1	.	TRBV6-5	.
CASSWRGETYEQYF	TGTGCCAGCAGTTGGCGGGGGGAAACCTACGAGCAGTACTTC	TRBJ2-7	.	TRBV27	TRBD2
CASSPAGTSDEQYF	TGTGCCAGCAGCCCCGCCGGGACTAGCGACGAGCAGTACTTC	TRBJ2-7	few	TRBV6-5	TRBD2
CASSPGRDRGHEQYF	TGTGCCAGCTCACCCGGACGGGACAGGGGCCACGAGCAGTACTTC	TRBJ2-7	few	TRBV18	TRBD1
CASSIIYHEQYF	TGTGCCAGCAGCATAATCTACCACGAGCAGTACTTC	TRBJ2-7	.	TRBV7-9	.
CAWSWGDQPQHF	TGTGCCTGGTCCTGGGGGGATCAGCCCCAGCATTTT	TRBJ1-5	few	TRBV30	.
CASSASSVNTEAFF	TGTGCCAGCTCAGCTTCCTCAGTGAACACTGAAGCTTTCTTT	TRBJ1-1	.	TRBV18	.
CASSQEPQGGDTQYF	TGCGCCAGCAGCCAAGAACCACAGGGGGGAGATACGCAGTATTTT	TRBJ2-3	.	TRBV4-3	TRBD1
CASRPPGQNYGYTF	TGCGCCAGCAGGCCGCCGGGACAGAACTATGGCTACACCTTC	TRBJ1-2	.	TRBV4-1	TRBD1
CASGTGAAGNQPQHF	TGTGCCAGCGGGACAGGGGCCGCAGGCAATCAGCCCCAGCATTTT	TRBJ1-5	.	TRBV28	TRBD1
CASEGYRDRAREVKNIQYF	TGTGCCAGCGAGGGCTACCGGGACAGGGCCCGGGAGGTCAAAAACATTCAGTACTTC	TRBJ2-4	.	TRBV2	TRBD1
CASSQDVSGWADTQYF	TGTGCCAGCAGCCAAGATGTGTCAGGCTGGGCAGATACGCAGTATTTT	TRBJ2-3	.	TRBV14	.
CASSLGTVSYEQYF	TGCGCCAGCAGCTTGGGGACAGTCTCCTACGAGCAGTACTTC	TRBJ2-7	.	TRBV5-1	.
CASSFQLPRTEMTF	TGTGCCAGCAGTTTCCAACTACCCAGAACGGAGATGACTTTC	TRBJ2-6	.	TRBV28	.